One T cell receptor (beta chain) is described in this entry. The antigen is not known. Ahead of sequencing, the ViraFEST assay grew antigen-specific CD4+ T cells using viral peptide pools. CD4+ T cell isolation took place after 10 days of culture. Vaccinees lacked prior SARS-CoV-2 infection and tested negative for nucleocapsid antibodies. The CDR3 totals 16 residues. CDR1 and CDR2 (germline): SQVTM, ANQGSEA. V shed 4 bases, J shed 0 bases, and the junction held 6 bases outside the gene matches. Only in-frame clones appear in the TCRdb table, and some are missing; sequencing was by immunoSEQ multiplex PCR. This table has fewer than 30,000 clones, more than 70% appearing once. This specimen belongs to a study of vaccination effects on CD4 cells after COVID-19. The study's findings and limits: Late post-vaccination samples showed marked contraction of infection- and vaccine-induced clones.

The input for sequencing was CD4+ T cells from PBMCs cultured with SARS-CoV-2 spike peptides, taken before COVID-19 vaccination. This receptor was obtained from a human donor who received a COVID-19 vaccine. This sequence joins TRBV29-1 and TRBJ2-6; the match to TRBD1 covers 7 bases. The CDR3 protein is CSVGAGGSSGANVLTF. For the CDR3, the DNA is TGCAGCGTTGGGGCAGGGGGTAGCTCTGGGGCCAACGTCCTGACTTTC.